Each of the 22 T cell receptor beta chains below was sequenced from the same sample in a study of T cells in tumors after PD-1 blockade. Measured with immunoSEQ multiplex PCR; TCRdb has only the in-frame clones, and not every one. This sample has over a thousand clones; around 72% occur once, and the top ten carry around 17%. Sequences were derived from tumor tissue, sampled before anti-PD-1 treatment. The receptor set was obtained from a human donor with basal cell carcinoma.

This clone ranks as large. This chain connects TRBV7-9 to TRBJ2-3, with D unresolved. The V gene lost 4 bases and the J gene lost 1 base, with 15 bases spanning the gap. The CDR3 consists of 16 residues. Germline-derived CDR1 and CDR2 are SEHNR and FQNEAQ (reference sequence). This CDR3 reads CASSSGGGKGTDTQYF. CDR3 nucleotides: TGTGCCAGCAGCTCAGGCGGCGGCAAAGGCACAGATACGCAGTATTTT.

This clone has more than one count but fewer than ten. The J gene is TRBJ2-5, the V gene TRBV20-1; the match to TRBD2 covers 7 bases. CDR1 DFQATT and CDR2 SNEGSKA come from the germline V gene (reference sequence). V was pared by 3 bases and J by 2 bases, with 6 bases of the junction left unmatched. The CDR3 is 14 residues long. DNA for the CDR3: TGCAGTGCTAGTGGTCTAGCGGAGCAAGAGACCCAGTACTTC. Its protein is CSASGLAEQETQYF.

V usage is TRBV6-6 and J usage is TRBJ2-3; unclear D gene. The germline gives CDR1 MNHNY, CDR2 SVGAGI (reference sequence). V was trimmed by 0 bases and J by 3 bases, leaving 7 bases between them. This CDR3 comprises 14 residues. The CDR3 is CASSYSHVTDTQYF. CDR3 sequence (DNA): TGTGCCAGCAGTTACTCGCATGTAACAGATACGCAGTATTTT.

This clone is termed large (0.1 to 1%). This rearrangement joins TRBV7-9 to TRBJ2-3; D unclear. The germline V and J ends were trimmed by 5 bases and 4 bases, with 13 bases remaining between them. Germline values: CDR1 SEHNR, CDR2 FQNEAQ (reference sequence). The CDR3 sequence is 14 residues long. The CDR3 here is CASSPENFADTQYF. CDR3 sequence (DNA): TGTGCCAGCAGCCCCGAAAATTTCGCAGATACGCAGTATTTT. Full variable domain (outside the CDR3, taken from reference TRBV7-9 and TRBJ2-3): DTGVSQNPRHKITKRGQNVTFRCDPISEHNRLYWYRQTLGQGPEFLTYFQNEAQLEKSRLLSDRFSAERPKGSFSTLEIQRTEQGDSAMYLCASSPENFADTQYFGPGTRLTVL.

J is TRBJ2-5 and V is TRBV30; D is uncertain. The CDR3 extends over 10 amino acids. Germline CDR1 reads GTSNPN; CDR2 reads SVGIG (reference sequence). Trimming removed 5 bases at V and 1 base at J, with 2 bases between. CDR3 bases: TGTGCCTGGTCCCAAGAGACCCAGTACTTC. As protein: CAWSQETQYF. Variable domain in full (rest from reference TRBV30 and TRBJ2-5): SQTIHQWPATLVQPVGSPLSLECTVEGTSNPNLYWYRQAAGRGLQLLFYSVGIGQISSEVPQNLSASRPQDRQFILSSKKLLLSDSGFYLCAWSQETQYFGPGTRLLVL.

The table lists this clone with a few counts. This chain uses TRBV30 with TRBJ2-7; D possibly corresponds to TRBD2 (6 bases). V was cut by 3 bases and J by 7 bases, with 10 bases left in between. Germline V CDR1 and CDR2: GTSNPN, SVGIG (reference sequence). CDR3 length: 11 residues. The CDR3 coding sequence is TGTGCCTGGAGCGGGGGAAAGGAGCAGTACTTC. It translates to CAWSGGKEQYF.

V gene TRBV2 combines with J gene TRBJ1-5, with a weak D call TRBD1 (6 bases). Deletions cut 7 bases from V and 2 bases from J, with 6 bases between. Per germline, CDR1 SNHLY and CDR2 FYNNEI. The CDR3 contains 12 residues. The CDR3 protein is CASTGGNQPQHF. The CDR3 nucleotides read TGTGCCAGCACAGGGGGCAATCAGCCCCAGCATTTT.

This clone appeared a few times. The rearrangement joins TRBV6-2 or TRBV6-3 to TRBJ2-6; D call uncertain. CDR1 MNHEY and CDR2 SVGEGT come from the germline V gene. V was shortened by 7 bases and J by 0 bases, with 22 bases between the two germline ends. The CDR3 is 19 residues long. DNA for the CDR3: TGTGCCAGCAACCCGAGTCGGGTGCTTTTGTCCTCTGGGGCCAACGTCCTGACTTTC. The encoded protein is CASNPSRVLLSSGANVLTF.

The V gene is TRBV19, the J gene TRBJ2-2; 9 nucleotides align to TRBD1. CDR3 length: 16 residues. Trimming took 4 bases from V and 1 from J; bases not matched to a gene: 4. Looked up from germline, CDR1 is LNHDA and CDR2 is SQIVND (reference sequence). CDR3 coding DNA: TGTGCCAGTAGTACTAAGGACAGGGGGAACACCGGGGAGCTGTTTTTT. Protein product: CASSTKDRGNTGELFF. Drawing the rest from reference TRBV19 and TRBJ2-2, the complete variable domain is DGGITQSPKYLFRKEGQNVTLSCEQNLNHDAMYWYRQDPGQGLRLIYYSQIVNDFQKGDIAEGYSVSREKKESFPLTVTSAQKNPTAFYLCASSTKDRGNTGELFFGEGSRLTVL.

This clone occurred a few times. J is TRBJ2-7 and V is TRBV27; the D is unclear. Germline V gene sequence: CDR1 MNHEY, CDR2 SMNVEV (reference sequence). The germline V and J ends were trimmed by 5 bases and 1 base, with 9 bases remaining between them. This CDR3 is built from 13 residues. CDR3 sequence: CASSAASSYEQYF. The CDR3 DNA is TGTGCCAGCAGTGCAGCCAGTTCCTACGAGCAGTACTTC.

The table lists this clone with a few counts. The V gene is TRBV7-2, the J gene TRBJ1-2; possible D gene TRBD1, 5 bases. V dropped 3 bases and J dropped 2 bases, with 7 bases sitting between them. The CDR3 loop spans 13 amino acids. From germline, CDR1 is SGHTA and CDR2 FQGNSA. The CDR3 coding sequence is TGTGCCAGCAGCTTCAGGGAGAACTATGGCTACACCTTC. It codes for CASSFRENYGYTF. The full variable domain, with the rest looked up from reference TRBV7-2 and TRBJ1-2, is GAGVSQSPSNKVTEKGKDVELRCDPISGHTALYWYRQSLGQGLEFLIYFQGNSAPDKSGLPSDRFSAERTGGSVSTLTIQRTQQEDSAVYLCASSFRENYGYTFGSGTRLTVV.

This clone was counted between two and nine times. The J gene is TRBJ1-2, the V gene TRBV3-1 (or the pseudogene TRBV3-2), with a weak D call TRBD1 (6 bases). Germline V gene lookup returns CDR1 LGHDT and CDR2 YNNKEL (reference sequence). This CDR3 spans 14 amino acids. Trimming took 1 base from V and 2 from J, leaving 8 bases between them. The DNA of the CDR3 is TGTGCCAGCAGCCAAGTTCAGGGGAACTATGGCTACACCTTC. Translated: CASSQVQGNYGYTF.

In nucleotides, the CDR3 is TGCGCCAGCAGCAATAGCGCAACAAACAATGAGCAGTTCTTC. Translation gives CASSNSATNNEQFF. The V gene is TRBV4-1, the J gene TRBJ2-1; D may be TRBD2 (5 bases). Trimming stripped 5 bases from V and 5 bases from J, with 13 bases between. This CDR3 spans 14 amino acids. Germline values: CDR1 MGHRA, CDR2 YSYEKL.

The CDR3 reads CAREVIAGGREGGGSYEQYF. The CDR3, as DNA: TGTGCCAGGGAGGTGATAGCGGGAGGCCGCGAAGGAGGAGGCTCCTACGAGCAGTACTTC. The chain is built from TRBV6-4 and TRBJ2-7; 10 bases match TRBD2. This CDR3 is 20 amino acids long. V shed 9 bases, J shed 0 bases, and the junction held 23 bases outside the gene matches. From germline, CDR1 is MRHNA and CDR2 SNTAGT.

CDR3 protein: CASSDPAFGKRPYF. The CDR3 DNA is TGTGCCAGCAGTGACCCAGCCTTCGGCAAAAGGCCGTATTTT. The chain recombines TRBV2 with TRBJ2-3, with D hard to call. Germline loops: CDR1 SNHLY, CDR2 FYNNEI. The CDR3 runs 14 residues. Trimming left V 3 bases short and J 14 bases short, with 21 bases between. The full variable domain, completed using reference TRBV2 and TRBJ2-3, is EPEVTQTPSHQVTQMGQEVILRCVPISNHLYFYWYRQILGQKVEFLVSFYNNEISEKSEIFDDQFSVERPDGSNFTLKIRSTKLEDSAMYFCASSDPAFGKRPYFGPGTRLTVL.

The chain is built from TRBV28 and TRBJ2-7; 8 positions match TRBD2. This CDR3 comprises 13 residues. The junction had 3 bases not matched to a gene; V was cut back by 5 bases and J by 3 bases. Looked up from germline, CDR1 is MDHEN and CDR2 is SYDVKM. CDR3 nucleotides: TGTGCCAGCAGTCCCGGGACTAGCTACGAGCAGTACTTC. Residues: CASSPGTSYEQYF. The entire variable domain, with the rest obtained from reference TRBV28 and TRBJ2-7, is as follows: DVKVTQSSRYLVKRTGEKVFLECVQDMDHENMFWYRQDPGLGLRLIYFSYDVKMKEKGDIPEGYSVSREKKERFSLILESASTNQTSMYLCASSPGTSYEQYFGPGTRLTVT.

CDR3: CAIRGRRTEAFF. The CDR3 nucleotides are TGTGCCATCCGGGGGAGAAGGACTGAAGCTTTCTTT. This rearrangement joins TRBV28 to TRBJ1-1; D may be TRBD1 (5 bases). The CDR3 loop spans 12 amino acids. Germline values: CDR1 MDHEN, CDR2 SYDVKM. V lost 10 bases and J 5 bases, leaving 14 bases between the germline ends.

CDR3 in amino acids: CASSLFGESFRGYTF. As DNA, the CDR3 is TGTGCCAGCAGCTTGTTTGGAGAAAGTTTTCGTGGCTACACCTTC. V gene TRBV5-4 combines with J gene TRBJ1-2; D remains ambiguous. CDR3 length: 15 residues. Per the germline V gene, CDR1 is SGHNT and CDR2 is YYREEE (reference sequence). V was cut by 1 base and J by 7 bases, with 17 bases left in between. Supplemented by reference TRBV5-4 and TRBJ1-2, the full variable domain reads ETGVTQSPTHLIKTRGQQVTLRCSSQSGHNTVSWYQQALGQGPQFIFQYYREEENGRGNFPPRFSGLQFPNYSSELNVNALELDDSALYLCASSLFGESFRGYTFGSGTRLTVV.

This clone was seen just once. This chain connects TRBV6-5 to TRBJ2-5; no definite D call. Trimming shortened V by 7 bases and J by 6 bases, and 15 bases separated the two germline ends. The length of the CDR3 is 13 residues. Germline V gives CDR1 MNHEY, CDR2 SVGAGI. CDR3 nucleotides: TGTGCCAGCACACTCTCGTGGGATCAGACCCAGTACTTC. Translated, it gives CASTLSWDQTQYF.

The chain recombines TRBV5-5 with TRBJ2-5; 9 bases line up with TRBD1. In germline, CDR1 is SGHKS, CDR2 YYEKEE (reference sequence). This CDR3 has 16 amino acids. After removal of 3 bases from V and 4 bases from J, the junction contained 10 bases not matched to a gene. CDR3 loop: CASSSSTGGGRETQYF. The CDR3, as DNA: TGTGCCAGCAGCTCGTCGACAGGGGGAGGGAGAGAGACCCAGTACTTC.

The rearrangement links TRBV27 to TRBJ1-2; TRBD1 agrees at 10 bases. The V and J ends lost 5 bases and 0 bases, in that order; junction bases with no gene match: 3. The germline V gene encodes CDR1 MNHEY and CDR2 SMNVEV (reference sequence). The CDR3 is 15 amino acids. In nucleotides, the CDR3 is TGTGCCAGCAGTCCCGGACAGGGGGCTAACTATGGCTACACCTTC. It translates to CASSPGQGANYGYTF.

This clone showed up just a few times. The J gene is TRBJ2-2, the V gene TRBV5-1, with 9 bases lining up with TRBD1. Trimming removed 2 bases from V and 3 bases from J; junction bases left unmatched: 2. This CDR3 contains 15 residues. Germline V CDR1 and CDR2: SGHRS, YFSETQ. As DNA, the CDR3 is TGCGCCAGCAGCTTTCGGACAGGGGACACCGGGGAGCTGTTTTTT. This gives the protein CASSFRTGDTGELFF.